This T cell receptor beta chain stems from a study of radiotherapy plus CTLA-4 blockade in lung cancer. Across the study: Objective response was observed in more than 15% of patients, and disease control in just over 30%.

Libraries were prepared by immunoSEQ multiplex PCR; TCRdb keeps only in-frame clonotypes and omits some of them. The sample holds some 110,000 clones, nearly 80% seen once. Losses at the gene ends were 0 bases for V and 10 bases for J; bases not matched to a gene: 9. Germline assignment: CDR1 LGHNA and CDR2 YNFKEQ. This CDR3 contains 15 residues. As to this clone: In the same sample, other DNA sequences code for this CDR3.

Here the sequenced sample was peripheral blood, taken from a patient treated with radiotherapy plus ipilimumab. The chain is built from TRBV4-2 and TRBJ2-4; 7 nucleotides agree with TRBD1. This TCR was recovered from a human donor with non-small cell lung cancer who had a partial response to radiotherapy plus ipilimumab. In DNA, the CDR3 is TGTGCCAGCAGCCAAGAATCGACAGGGTTAAGAATTCAGTACTTC. It specifies CASSQESTGLRIQYF.